The source of this T cell receptor beta chain is a study of chemoradiotherapy in HPV16-positive cancers. Here immunoSEQ multiplex PCR was the method, and the copy in TCRdb shows in-frame clones only, minus some. The data show about 5,200 clones, about 74% seen once. Germline CDR1 is SGHTA and CDR2 is FQGTGA. Trimming pared 5 bases from V and 4 bases from J, leaving 17 bases between. This CDR3 comprises 16 residues. The V and J genes are TRBV7-3 and TRBJ2-2; D is possibly TRBD2 (6 bases). This receptor was identified in a human donor with HPV-associated anogenital cancer. The sample in question was tumor tissue, obtained from a patient who underwent chemoradiotherapy. The CDR3 coding sequence is TGTGCCAGCAGCATACGGGAGAGGAGTTCCACCGGGGAGCTGTTTTTT. Its translation: CASSIRERSSTGELFF.